What follows are 6 T cell receptor beta chains derived from one specimen sequenced in a study of blood T cell repertoires in COVID-19. Assay used: immunoSEQ multiplex PCR; TCRdb lists only in-frame clones, some missing. This sample has approximately 300,000 clones, with 85% found just once. Sequencing was done on a sample of PBMCs or T cells enriched from blood (not recorded which). The origin of the receptors is a woman in her thirties who had been exposed to COVID-19.

CDR3 residues: CASGGWTSGSLAVSTGELFF. The CDR3 DNA follows: TGTGCCAGCGGGGGTTGGACTAGCGGGAGCTTGGCCGTCAGCACCGGGGAGCTGTTTTTT. This chain links TRBV28 with TRBJ2-2, with 13 bases lining up with TRBD2. The CDR3 consists of 20 residues. With 8 bases clipped from V and 4 bases from J, the junction kept 19 bases outside the gene matches. The V gene's germline CDR1 is MDHEN and CDR2 SYDVKM.

The chain combines TRBV25-1 with TRBJ2-7; D remains unclear. The CDR3 has 11 amino acids. V gave up 1 base and J gave up 5 bases, with 3 bases separating them. Germline CDR1 MGHDK, CDR2 SYGVNS. CDR3 DNA sequence: TGTGCCAGCAGTGAATCTCACGAGCAGTACTTC. Its protein product is CASSESHEQYF.

V is TRBV27 and J is TRBJ2-1; 10 bases are shared with TRBD2. V gave up 6 bases and J gave up 0 bases; unmatched junction bases: 11. The CDR3 has 18 residues. CDR1 and CDR2 (germline): MNHEY, SMNVEV (reference sequence). The CDR3 spells CASSPALAGESSYNEQFF. The CDR3 DNA reads as TGTGCCAGCAGCCCGGCGCTAGCGGGGGAGAGCTCCTACAATGAGCAGTTCTTC.

The chain couples TRBV7-3 to TRBJ2-2, with 7 bases aligning to TRBD1. Germline CDR1 reads SGHTA; CDR2 reads FQGTGA. This CDR3 is built from 18 residues. The junction had 13 bases not matched to a gene; V was cut back by 2 bases and J by 4 bases. In DNA, the CDR3 is TGTGCCAGCAGCTTACCCGCTTACGAGACAGGGAGCACCGGGGAGCTGTTTTTT. Protein: CASSLPAYETGSTGELFF.

V usage is TRBV6-5 and J usage is TRBJ2-7; D unresolved. V was trimmed by 6 bases and J by 0 bases, leaving 9 bases between them. The germline V gene has CDR1 MNHEY and CDR2 SVGAGI. This CDR3 contains 13 residues. The chain's CDR3 is CASRIESSYEQYF. The CDR3 coding sequence is TGTGCCAGCAGGATTGAGAGCTCCTACGAGCAGTACTTC.

Details on this clone: The same CDR3 is also encoded by other DNA sequences in this sample. The CDR3 reads CASSLGPGQETQYF. The CDR3 region has the DNA TGTGCCAGCAGTTTAGGCCCGGGGCAAGAGACCCAGTACTTC. The chain carries TRBV27 and TRBJ2-5; tentatively, D is TRBD2 (5 bases). Per germline, CDR1 MNHEY and CDR2 SMNVEV (reference sequence). V dropped 2 bases and J dropped 2 bases, with 9 bases sitting between them. The CDR3 runs 14 residues.